The clone carrying this T cell receptor (beta chain) has only a few counts. As yet, its antigen is unknown. This specimen comes from a study of T-cell memory formation after mild COVID-19. Study-level background: Largely, TCR clusters stayed within a single donor. Findings and limits, study-wide: From day 15 to 85, contracting clones were balanced between CD4 and CD8, whereas later expanders leaned toward CD4+.

From 5'RACE with constant-segment primers came TCR alpha and TCR beta cDNA libraries that carried sample barcodes and UMIs. TCRdb reanalysed the 5' RACE reads using MiXCR and keeps one entry per CDR3 protein. The sample contains roughly 130,000 distinct CDR3 sequences, around 15% of which appear only once. This CDR3 has 19 residues. V lost 0 bases and J 6 bases, leaving 23 bases between the germline ends. Germline-derived CDR1 and CDR2 are MNHEY and SVGAGI. The rearrangement links TRBV6-5 to TRBJ1-4; D gene unclear. The source material was PBMCs or a T cell subset sorted from them (not recorded which). The TCR sequence derives from a man between 18 and 29 years old who had mild COVID-19 (a few samples of this study predate the infection). Cell type and time point are not known. In DNA, the CDR3 is TGTGCCAGCAGTTACTCGAGTAAGATGAACGATTGGGTCTATGAAAAACTGTTTTTT. Translating gives CASSYSSKMNDWVYEKLFF.